A selection of T cell receptor beta chains follows, all from one sample in a study of T cell responses to AZD1222 COVID-19 vaccine. Measured with immunoSEQ multiplex PCR; TCRdb has only the in-frame clones, and not every one. The sample includes some 190,000 clones, approximately 86% of them seen just once. This specimen consisted of peripheral blood, obtained on day 0 of AZD1222 vaccination. The receptors here all came from an adult in good health. The CDR3 runs from the conserved cysteine through the conserved F or W. The order of the fields is V gene, D gene, J gene, clone size, CDR3 protein, CDR3 DNA. The D gene is left open where the match is weak. Part of the rows lack a size; the others show once, few, many or a class for expanded clones.

TRBV3-1/TRBV3-2	.	TRBJ1-1	.	CASSQRGSNTEAFF	TGTGCCAGCAGCCAAAGGGGATCGAACACTGAAGCTTTCTTT
TRBV5-6	TRBD1	TRBJ1-6	.	CASSTLGQGGSSPLHF	TGTGCCAGCAGCACACTCGGACAGGGGGGTAGTTCACCCCTCCACTTT
TRBV7-2	TRBD1	TRBJ2-7	.	CASSLRTGGAGEQYF	TGTGCCAGCAGCTTAAGGACAGGGGGCGCGGGAGAGCAGTACTTC
TRBV9	TRBD2	TRBJ2-1	.	CASSVAVAGGLNEQFF	TGTGCCAGCAGCGTAGCTGTAGCGGGGGGTCTCAATGAGCAGTTCTTC
TRBV6-1	TRBD1	TRBJ2-7	.	CASSEYGQGSSYEQYF	TGTGCCAGCAGTGAATACGGACAGGGGTCCTCCTACGAGCAGTACTTC
TRBV15	.	TRBJ2-4	.	CATSREPGRIEGDIQYF	TGTGCCACCAGCAGAGAACCGGGACGCATAGAAGGGGACATTCAGTACTTC
TRBV7-9	TRBD1	TRBJ1-4	.	CASSLVSGTGGEKLFF	TGTGCCAGCAGCTTAGTCTCCGGGACAGGGGGGGAAAAACTGTTTTTT
TRBV4-1	.	TRBJ2-7	.	CASSHRVSYEQYF	TGCGCCAGCAGCCACAGGGTTTCCTACGAGCAGTACTTC
TRBV9	TRBD1	TRBJ2-1	.	CASSVEGAGEQFF	TGTGCCAGCAGCGTAGAGGGGGCAGGTGAGCAGTTCTTC
TRBV18	TRBD1	TRBJ1-1	.	CASSSGTGGLNTEAFF	TGTGCCAGCTCGTCCGGGACAGGGGGCTTGAACACTGAAGCTTTCTTT
TRBV5-1	.	TRBJ2-5	.	CASSLVQPQETQYF	TGCGCCAGCAGCTTGGTGCAGCCTCAAGAGACCCAGTACTTC
TRBV9	TRBD1	TRBJ1-1	.	CASRAGQGEAFF	TGTGCCAGCAGAGCTGGACAGGGTGAAGCTTTCTTT
TRBV27	TRBD2	TRBJ2-3	.	CASSLRVAGPTDTQYF	TGTGCCAGCAGTCTGCGGGTAGCGGGGCCCACAGATACGCAGTATTTT
TRBV27	.	TRBJ2-3	.	CASSLGSGRTDTQYF	TGTGCCAGCAGTTTAGGTAGCGGACGCACAGATACGCAGTATTTT
TRBV27	.	TRBJ1-6	.	CASSLSSYNSPLHF	TGTGCCAGCAGCCTAAGCTCCTATAATTCACCCCTCCACTTT
TRBV10-3	.	TRBJ1-1	.	CATKGVGTEAFF	TGTGCCACCAAGGGGGTAGGCACTGAAGCTTTCTTT
TRBV4-1	TRBD1	TRBJ1-1	.	CASSQVRTGRDTEAFF	TGCGCCAGCAGCCAAGTTCGGACAGGGAGAGACACTGAAGCTTTCTTT
TRBV30	.	TRBJ1-1	.	CAWSAPGLKVDTEAFF	TGTGCCTGGAGCGCACCGGGACTTAAGGTGGACACTGAAGCTTTCTTT
TRBV29-1	TRBD1	TRBJ1-4	once	CSVVDRGQEKLFF	TGCAGCGTTGTTGACCGGGGACAGGAAAAACTGTTTTTT
TRBV5-1	.	TRBJ1-1	.	CASSSGGGMNTEAFF	TGCGCCAGCAGCTCCGGCGGGGGAATGAACACTGAAGCTTTCTTT
TRBV5-1	TRBD1	TRBJ1-1	.	CASSLPRDRSDTEAFF	TGCGCCAGCAGCTTGCCCCGGGACAGGTCCGACACTGAAGCTTTCTTT